The 4 T cell receptor beta chains below were found in one sample sequenced in a study of technical replicates of blood from a few donors. Only in-frame clones appear in the TCRdb table, and some are missing; sequencing was by immunoSEQ multiplex PCR. The repertoire holds under 85,000 clones, with 85% to 95% as singletons. Sample: T cells isolated from PBMCs. These receptors were taken from a human donor in good health.

The V and J genes are TRBV7-2 and TRBJ2-3, with unresolved D. Trimming cost V 1 base and J 9 bases, with 11 bases left between them. There are 13 residues in the CDR3. Germline V gene sequence: CDR1 SGHTA, CDR2 FQGNSA. Here the CDR3 reads CASSLDSPQTQYF. The CDR3 DNA follows: TGTGCCAGCAGCTTAGATTCGCCCCAGACGCAGTATTTT. Filled out from reference TRBV7-2 and TRBJ2-3, the complete variable domain reads GAGVSQSPSNKVTEKGKDVELRCDPISGHTALYWYRQSLGQGLEFLIYFQGNSAPDKSGLPSDRFSAERTGGSVSTLTIQRTQQEDSAVYLCASSLDSPQTQYFGPGTRLTVL.

This chain links TRBV7-2 with TRBJ2-7; no firm D call. CDR1 is SGHTA, CDR2 FQGNSA, per germline. The CDR3 contains 13 residues. Trimming left V 1 base short and J 6 bases short, with 10 bases between. The CDR3 nucleotides are TGTGCCAGCAGCTTAGGGGCAGAATCCGAGCAGTACTTC. This encodes CASSLGAESEQYF.

V is TRBV9 and J is TRBJ1-2; 12 nucleotides line up with TRBD1. The CDR3 runs to 17 residues. V was pared by 0 bases and J by 4 bases, with 7 bases of the junction left unmatched. Germline V lookup: CDR1 SGDLS, CDR2 YYNGEE. This chain's CDR3 is CASSVEGDRGRFYGYTF. The CDR3 coding sequence is TGTGCCAGCAGCGTAGAGGGGGACAGGGGGCGTTTCTATGGCTACACCTTC.

The chain recombines TRBV5-1 with TRBJ2-7; possible D gene TRBD1, 5 bases. The V end lost 6 bases, the J end lost 3 bases, and 19 bases lay between the germline ends. CDR3 size: 15 residues. CDR1 and CDR2 (germline): SGHRS, YFSETQ. CDR3 sequence: CASTLGVDSLYEQYF. The CDR3 bases are TGCGCCAGCACCCTAGGGGTCGACTCTCTCTACGAGCAGTACTTC.